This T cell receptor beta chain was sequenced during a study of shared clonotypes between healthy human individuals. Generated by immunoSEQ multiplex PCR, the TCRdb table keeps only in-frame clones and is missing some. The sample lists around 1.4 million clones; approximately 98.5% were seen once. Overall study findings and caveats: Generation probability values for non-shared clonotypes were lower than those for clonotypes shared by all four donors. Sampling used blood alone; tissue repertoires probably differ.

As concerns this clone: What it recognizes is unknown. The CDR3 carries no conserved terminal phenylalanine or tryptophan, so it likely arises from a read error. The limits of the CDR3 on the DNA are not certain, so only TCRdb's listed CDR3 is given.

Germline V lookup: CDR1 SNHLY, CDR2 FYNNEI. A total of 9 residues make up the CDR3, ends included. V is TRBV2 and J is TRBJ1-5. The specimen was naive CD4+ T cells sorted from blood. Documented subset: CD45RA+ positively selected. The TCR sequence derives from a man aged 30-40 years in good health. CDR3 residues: CASRGGPEG.